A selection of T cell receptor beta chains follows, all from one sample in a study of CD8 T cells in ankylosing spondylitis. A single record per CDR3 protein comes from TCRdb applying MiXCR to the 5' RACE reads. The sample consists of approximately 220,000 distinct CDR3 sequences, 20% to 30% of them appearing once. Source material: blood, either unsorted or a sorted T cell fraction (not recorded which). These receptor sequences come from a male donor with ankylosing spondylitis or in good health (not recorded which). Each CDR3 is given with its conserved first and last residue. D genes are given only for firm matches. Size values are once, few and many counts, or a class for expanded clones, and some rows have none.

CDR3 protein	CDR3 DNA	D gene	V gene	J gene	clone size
CASSPTGTSGYNEQFF	TGTGCCAGCAGCCCAACCGGGACTAGCGGCTACAATGAGCAGTTCTTC	TRBD2	TRBV5-6	TRBJ2-1	many
CASSPMAGRHTDTQYF	TGTGCCAGCAGCCCCATGGCGGGACGGCACACAGATACGCAGTATTTT	.	TRBV7-2	TRBJ2-3	few
CASSPGQARSDEQYF	TGCGCCAGCAGCCCTGGACAGGCGAGGTCGGACGAGCAGTACTTC	TRBD1	TRBV4-1	TRBJ2-7	few
CSVLVGYNEQFF	TGCAGCGTGCTGGTCGGATACAATGAGCAGTTCTTC	.	TRBV29-1	TRBJ2-1	.
CASSSRGADTYEQYF	TGTGCCAGCAGCTCACGCGGAGCGGACACCTACGAGCAGTACTTC	.	TRBV7-9	TRBJ2-7	.
CASTRGAVFLGVETQYF	TGTGCCAGCACCCGGGGGGCGGTTTTTCTAGGAGTAGAGACCCAGTACTTC	.	TRBV21-1	TRBJ2-5	.
CASSFGGNTGELFF	TGCGCCAGCAGCTTTGGAGGGAACACCGGGGAGCTGTTTTTT	.	TRBV5-1	TRBJ2-2	many
CSVAEGRGYNEQFF	TGCAGCGTTGCCGAGGGGAGAGGGTACAATGAGCAGTTCTTC	.	TRBV29-1	TRBJ2-1	.
CASSRQGADEAFF	TGTGCCAGCTCACGACAGGGGGCGGATGAAGCTTTCTTT	TRBD1	TRBV18	TRBJ1-1	many
CSVVGGNYEQYF	TGCAGCGTTGTCGGGGGTAACTACGAGCAGTACTTC	.	TRBV29-1	TRBJ2-7	many
CASSPNGGLSSYNEQFF	TGTGCCAGCAGCCCCAATGGCGGGCTGAGCTCCTACAATGAGCAGTTCTTC	.	TRBV7-2	TRBJ2-1	many